This entry is about one T cell receptor (beta chain). Clones were sequenced by immunoSEQ multiplex PCR, and TCRdb holds only the in-frame ones, with some missing. This table has 850,000 to 1,200,000 clones, about 80% appearing once. The CDR3 totals 15 residues. V trimming: 4 bases; J trimming: 7 bases; junction bases outside the gene matches: 8. Germline V gives CDR1 SGDLS, CDR2 YYNGEE. This sample stems from a study of shared clonotypes between healthy human individuals. This sequence joins TRBV9 and TRBJ1-4, with TRBD1 matching over 9 bases. The clonotype originates from a man aged 18 to 29 in good health. The sample taken for sequencing was memory CD4+ T cells sorted from blood. The subset denotes: CD45RA-negative fraction. Here the CDR3 reads CASSRSGTGPEKLFF. As DNA, the CDR3 is TGTGCCAGCAGCCGTAGCGGGACAGGGCCTGAAAAACTGTTTTTT. Variable domain in full (rest from reference TRBV9 and TRBJ1-4): DSGVTQTPKHLITATGQRVTLRCSPRSGDLSVYWYQQSLDQGLQFLIQYYNGEERAKGNILERFSAQQFPDLHSELNLSSLELGDSALYFCASSRSGTGPEKLFFGSGTQLSVL.